These T cell receptor beta chains were read from a single sample in a study of OX40 agonist ivuxolimab in advanced cancers. Generated by immunoSEQ multiplex PCR, the TCRdb table keeps only in-frame clones and is missing some. The top ten hold roughly 1% of the sample, which has about 130,000 clones, about 93% seen once. Sample: CD4+ or CD8+ T cells sorted from blood, taken in a trial of the OX40 agonist ivuxolimab. Source of these receptors: an adult with an advanced solid tumor such as melanoma, head and neck, liver or kidney cancer. Both conserved end residues are part of each CDR3. A D gene is named only where the DNA matches it firmly. Size is stated for part of the rows, as once, few or many counts, or as a class when the clone is expanded.

v_gene	j_gene	d_gene	abundance	CDR3aa	CDR3nt
TRBV9	TRBJ1-6	.	.	CASSVGRVNSPLHF	TGTGCCAGCAGCGTAGGGCGGGTTAATTCACCCCTCCACTTT
TRBV7-2	TRBJ1-2	TRBD1	.	CASSLAGQGSYGYTF	TGTGCCAGCAGCTTAGCGGGACAGGGGAGCTATGGCTACACCTTC
TRBV28	TRBJ1-1	.	.	CASSLWTGSGTEAFF	TGTGCCAGCAGTTTATGGACAGGATCGGGCACTGAAGCTTTCTTT
TRBV29-1	TRBJ1-4	.	.	CSVESEKLFF	TGCAGCGTTGAAAGTGAAAAACTGTTTTTT
TRBV5-4	TRBJ2-7	.	.	CASSQGPGDYEQYF	TGTGCCAGCAGCCAAGGGCCAGGAGATTACGAGCAGTACTTC
TRBV7-9	TRBJ2-3	TRBD2	.	CASSRTSGSTQYF	TGTGCCAGCAGCCGGACTAGCGGGAGTACGCAGTATTTT
TRBV10-3	TRBJ2-5	TRBD2	.	CAISEFLAGAQETQYF	TGTGCCATCAGTGAGTTCCTAGCGGGGGCCCAAGAGACCCAGTACTTC
TRBV4-1	TRBJ2-4	TRBD2	.	CASSQERREGRLAKNIQYF	TGCGCCAGCAGCCAAGAACGGCGGGAGGGGAGGTTAGCCAAAAACATTCAGTACTTC
TRBV10-3	TRBJ1-4	.	.	CAISEGPNGNEKLFF	TGTGCCATCAGTGAAGGTCCGAATGGGAATGAAAAACTGTTTTTT
TRBV10-3	TRBJ2-3	TRBD1	once	CANGQGVSTDTQYF	TGTGCCAACGGACAGGGAGTATCAACAGATACGCAGTATTTT
TRBV27	TRBJ2-3	.	.	CASSLSGEGGGTQYF	TGTGCCAGCAGTTTATCGGGGGAGGGGGGTGGTACGCAGTATTTT
TRBV7-2	TRBJ2-7	.	.	CASSPLNYEQYF	TGTGCCAGCAGCCCCCTAAACTACGAGCAGTACTTC
TRBV6-6	TRBJ1-6	TRBD1	.	CASRSGTENSPLHF	TGTGCCAGCAGGTCCGGGACAGAGAATTCACCCCTCCACTTT
TRBV4-3	TRBJ2-3	.	.	CASSGGYRTDTQYF	TGCGCCAGCAGTGGCGGGTACCGCACAGATACGCAGTATTTT
TRBV9	TRBJ2-2	.	once	CASSVKGPNTGELFF	TGTGCCAGCAGCGTGAAGGGGCCGAACACCGGGGAGCTGTTTTTT
TRBV6-1	TRBJ2-5	.	.	CASSEPVTGLSGGQETQYF	TGTGCCAGCAGTGAACCCGTGACAGGGCTTAGCGGTGGGCAGGAGACCCAGTACTTC
TRBV15	TRBJ2-7	.	.	CATSRVGRAATYEQYF	TGTGCCACCAGCAGAGTTGGGCGGGCCGCGACCTACGAGCAGTACTTC
TRBV4-3	TRBJ2-1	TRBD2	.	CASSKTGGGNEQFF	TGCGCCAGCAGCAAAACGGGGGGGGGCAATGAGCAGTTCTTC
TRBV18	TRBJ2-1	TRBD2	.	CASSPLASGSQNEQFF	TGTGCCAGCTCACCCCTCGCTAGCGGGAGTCAGAATGAGCAGTTCTTC
TRBV6-5	TRBJ1-5	TRBD1	.	CASSYSGTGTNQPQHF	TGTGCCAGCAGTTACAGTGGGACAGGGACCAATCAGCCCCAGCATTTT
TRBV4-1	TRBJ1-1	.	.	CASSQAVGMNTEAFF	TGCGCCAGCAGCCAGGCCGTGGGCATGAACACTGAAGCTTTCTTT
TRBV28	TRBJ1-2	.	.	CASSFGAFSNYGYTF	TGTGCCAGCAGTTTTGGTGCCTTCTCTAACTATGGCTACACCTTC
TRBV29-1	TRBJ2-3	TRBD2	.	CSVETSGRTDTQYF	TGCAGCGTTGAAACTAGCGGGAGGACAGATACGCAGTATTTT
TRBV2	TRBJ1-5	.	.	CASSDFPGIVQPQHF	TGTGCCAGCAGTGACTTTCCAGGGATTGTTCAGCCCCAGCATTTT
TRBV19	TRBJ2-3	TRBD1	.	CASTIRDRRTDTQYF	TGTGCCAGTACGATCCGGGACAGGCGCACAGATACGCAGTATTTT
TRBV6-5	TRBJ1-2	.	.	CASSQHGPERGYTF	TGTGCCAGCAGTCAACATGGGCCGGAGCGTGGCTACACCTTC
TRBV6-1	TRBJ2-7	.	few	CASSAGRSYEQYF	TGTGCCAGCAGTGCCGGACGGTCCTACGAGCAGTACTTC
TRBV5-1	TRBJ2-1	TRBD2	.	CASSLVGVASGVYNEQFF	TGCGCCAGCAGCTTGGTGGGAGTGGCTAGCGGGGTATACAATGAGCAGTTCTTC
TRBV5-4	TRBJ2-1	.	.	CASSLGQPYNEQFF	TGTGCCAGCAGCTTGGGGCAACCTTACAATGAGCAGTTCTTC
TRBV7-9	TRBJ2-3	TRBD2	.	CASSLGTSGARTDTQYF	TGTGCCAGCAGCTTGGGGACTAGCGGGGCCCGAACAGATACGCAGTATTTT
TRBV11-2	TRBJ2-7	TRBD1	.	CASSTPTGTYEQYF	TGTGCCAGCAGCACTCCGACAGGGACCTACGAGCAGTACTTC
TRBV25-1	TRBJ1-2	TRBD1	.	CASSERDRGSYGYTF	TGTGCCAGCAGTGAACGGGACAGGGGAAGCTATGGCTACACCTTC
TRBV25-1	TRBJ2-3	.	.	CASSGYPPDTQYF	TGTGCCAGCAGTGGGTACCCCCCAGATACGCAGTATTTT
TRBV25-1	TRBJ2-3	TRBD2	.	CASSEPAGGSTDTQYF	TGTGCCAGCAGTGAACCGGCGGGGGGGAGCACAGATACGCAGTATTTT
TRBV14	TRBJ1-2	.	.	CASSLLTGNYGYTF	TGTGCCAGCAGCCTACTAACAGGGAACTATGGCTACACCTTC
TRBV19	TRBJ1-1	.	.	CASAEFTEAFF	TGTGCCAGCGCAGAATTCACTGAAGCTTTCTTT
TRBV7-9	TRBJ2-3	.	.	CASSLVGQLTDTQYF	TGTGCCAGCAGCTTAGTAGGACAGCTCACAGATACGCAGTATTTT
TRBV2	TRBJ2-7	.	.	CASGSGAYEQYF	TGTGCCAGCGGGTCGGGGGCCTACGAGCAGTACTTC
TRBV5-6	TRBJ1-1	TRBD1	.	CASSPETGMNTEAFF	TGTGCCAGCAGCCCGGAGACAGGGATGAACACTGAAGCTTTCTTT
TRBV5-4	TRBJ1-2	.	.	CASSYSKQGNYGYTF	TGTGCCAGCAGTTACTCCAAACAGGGTAATTATGGCTACACCTTC
TRBV5-4	TRBJ1-4	.	.	CASSLGGGTNEKLFF	TGTGCCAGCAGCTTGGGGGGGGGAACTAATGAAAAACTGTTTTTT
TRBV7-2	TRBJ2-5	TRBD2	.	CASSPTSGQETQYF	TGTGCCAGCAGCCCGACTAGCGGGCAAGAGACCCAGTACTTC
TRBV11-3	TRBJ2-1	TRBD2	.	CASSPLAGGLFNEQFF	TGTGCCAGCAGCCCACTAGCGGGAGGGCTGTTCAATGAGCAGTTCTTC
TRBV6-5	TRBJ2-5	.	.	CASSPTYLETQYF	TGTGCCAGCAGTCCGACATATTTGGAGACCCAGTACTTC
TRBV12-5	TRBJ2-4	TRBD2	.	CASGLVEAGGKNIQYF	TGTGCTAGTGGTTTGGTAGAGGCGGGGGGCAAAAACATTCAGTACTTC
TRBV28	TRBJ2-6	.	.	CASQTALYSGANVLTF	TGTGCCAGTCAGACAGCTTTATACTCTGGGGCCAACGTCCTGACTTTC